What follows describes a single T cell receptor beta chain. Its antigen remains unidentified. This record belongs to a study of T cells in localized non-small cell lung cancer. Study results and limitations: Because only a single region of the tumor was sequenced, heterogeneity remains possible. Of the tissues analyzed, uninvolved adjacent lung showed maximal T cell clonality, greater than tumor. A median of approximately 50 of the top 100 tumor clones appeared in adjacent lung, which was paired and uninvolved. Increased T cell density in blood showed an association with longer overall survival.

Losses at the gene ends were 7 bases for V and 1 base for J; bases not matched to a gene: 6. Germline CDR1 reads SQVTM; CDR2 reads ANQGSEA. CDR3 length equals 14 residues. Sequencing was performed with immunoSEQ multiplex PCR; in TCRdb, only in-frame clones are kept and a portion is missing. Among 530 or so clones listed, about two fifths were seen once. Sequenced here: lung tumor tissue, sampled before any cancer treatment. The clonotype originates from a female donor older than 55 with stage I lung adenocarcinoma. The chain has TRBV29-1 and TRBJ2-5; 10 bases match TRBD1. The CDR3 sequence: CSGRGTGVQETQYF. In nucleotides, the CDR3 is TGCAGCGGCCGGGGGACAGGGGTCCAAGAGACCCAGTACTTC.